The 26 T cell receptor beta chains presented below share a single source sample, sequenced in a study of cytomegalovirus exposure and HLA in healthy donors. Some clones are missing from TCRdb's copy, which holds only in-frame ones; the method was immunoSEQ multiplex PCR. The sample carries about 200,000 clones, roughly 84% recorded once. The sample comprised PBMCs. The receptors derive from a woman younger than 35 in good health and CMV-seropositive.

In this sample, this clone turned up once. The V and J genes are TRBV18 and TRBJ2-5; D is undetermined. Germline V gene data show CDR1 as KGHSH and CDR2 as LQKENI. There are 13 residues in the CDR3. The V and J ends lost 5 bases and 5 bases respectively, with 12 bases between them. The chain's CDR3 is CASSGRQLETQYF. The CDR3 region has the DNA TGTGCCAGCTCAGGGCGCCAACTGGAGACCCAGTACTTC. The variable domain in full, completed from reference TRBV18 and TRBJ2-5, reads NAGVMQNPRHLVRRRGQEARLRCSPMKGHSHVYWYRQLPEEGLKFMVYLQKENIIDESGMPKERFSAEFPKEGPSILRIQQVVRGDSAAYFCASSGRQLETQYFGPGTRLLVL.

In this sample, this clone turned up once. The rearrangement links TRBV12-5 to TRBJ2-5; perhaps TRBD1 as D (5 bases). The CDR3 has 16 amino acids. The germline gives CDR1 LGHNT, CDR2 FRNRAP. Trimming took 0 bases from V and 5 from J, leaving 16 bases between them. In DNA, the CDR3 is TGTGCTAGTGGTTTGGTACTGGGGCCCCGGATGGAGACCCAGTACTTC. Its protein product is CASGLVLGPRMETQYF.

The CDR3 loop reads CASRTGGTEAFF. The CDR3 DNA sequence: TGTGCCAGCAGGACAGGGGGCACTGAAGCTTTCTTT. This chain joins TRBV6-1 and TRBJ1-1, with 9 nucleotides matching TRBD1. With 6 bases clipped from V and 4 bases from J, the junction kept 0 bases outside the gene matches. The CDR3 runs 12 residues. CDR1 is MNHNS and CDR2 is SASEGT in the germline V gene.

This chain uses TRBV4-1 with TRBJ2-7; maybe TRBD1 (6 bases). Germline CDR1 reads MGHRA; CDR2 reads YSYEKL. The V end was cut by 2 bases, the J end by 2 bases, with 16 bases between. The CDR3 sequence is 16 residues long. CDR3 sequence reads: CASSQSQGPGAYEQYF. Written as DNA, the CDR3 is TGCGCCAGCAGCCAAAGTCAAGGGCCAGGGGCCTACGAGCAGTACTTC.

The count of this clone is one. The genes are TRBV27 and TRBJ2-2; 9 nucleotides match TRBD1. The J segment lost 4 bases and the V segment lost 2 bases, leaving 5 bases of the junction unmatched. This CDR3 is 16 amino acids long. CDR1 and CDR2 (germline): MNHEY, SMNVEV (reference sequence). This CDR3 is CASSLVGQGGTGELFF. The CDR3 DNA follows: TGTGCCAGCAGTTTAGTGGGACAGGGAGGCACCGGGGAGCTGTTTTTT.

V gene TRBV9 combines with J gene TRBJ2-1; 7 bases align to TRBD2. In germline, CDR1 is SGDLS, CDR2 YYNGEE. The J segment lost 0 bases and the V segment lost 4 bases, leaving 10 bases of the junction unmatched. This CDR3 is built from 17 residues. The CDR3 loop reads CASSPSGAVSSYNEQFF. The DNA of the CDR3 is TGTGCCAGCAGCCCAAGCGGGGCGGTGAGCTCCTACAATGAGCAGTTCTTC.

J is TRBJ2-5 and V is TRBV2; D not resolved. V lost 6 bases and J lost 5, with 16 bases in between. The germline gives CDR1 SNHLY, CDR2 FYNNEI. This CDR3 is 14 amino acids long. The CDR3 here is CASRPFHGSETQYF. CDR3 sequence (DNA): TGTGCCAGCAGGCCCTTTCATGGCTCGGAGACCCAGTACTTC.

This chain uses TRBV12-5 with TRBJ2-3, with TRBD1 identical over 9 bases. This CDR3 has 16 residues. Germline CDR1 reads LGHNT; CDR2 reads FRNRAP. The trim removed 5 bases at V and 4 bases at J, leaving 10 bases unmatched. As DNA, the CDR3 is TGTGCTAGTGGTGCGGGACAGGGAATTTCCGCAGATACGCAGTATTTT. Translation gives CASGAGQGISADTQYF. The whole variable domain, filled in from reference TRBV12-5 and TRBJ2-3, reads DARVTQTPRHKVTEMGQEVTMRCQPILGHNTVFWYRQTMMQGLELLAYFRNRAPLDDSGMPKDRFSAEMPDATLATLKIQPSEPRDSAVYFCASGAGQGISADTQYFGPGTRLTVL.

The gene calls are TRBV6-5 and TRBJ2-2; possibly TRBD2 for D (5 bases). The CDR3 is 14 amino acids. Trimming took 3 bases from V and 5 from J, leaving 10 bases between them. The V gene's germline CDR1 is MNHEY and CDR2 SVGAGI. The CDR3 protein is CASSYFTRTGELFF. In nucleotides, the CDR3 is TGTGCCAGCAGTTATTTCACTAGGACCGGGGAGCTGTTTTTT.

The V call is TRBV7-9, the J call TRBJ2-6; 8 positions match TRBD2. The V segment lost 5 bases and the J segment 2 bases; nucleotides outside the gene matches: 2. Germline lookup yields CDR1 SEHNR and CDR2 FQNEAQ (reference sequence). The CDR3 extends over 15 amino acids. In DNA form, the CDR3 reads TGTGCCAGCAGCCCGGGAGGGGCTGGGGCCAACGTCCTGACTTTC. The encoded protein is CASSPGGAGANVLTF.

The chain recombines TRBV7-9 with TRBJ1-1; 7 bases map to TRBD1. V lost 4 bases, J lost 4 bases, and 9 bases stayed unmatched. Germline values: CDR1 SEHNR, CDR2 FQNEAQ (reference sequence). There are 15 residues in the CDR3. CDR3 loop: CASSSSDRRITEAFF. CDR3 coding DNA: TGTGCCAGCAGCTCCTCGGACAGGCGGATCACTGAAGCTTTCTTT.

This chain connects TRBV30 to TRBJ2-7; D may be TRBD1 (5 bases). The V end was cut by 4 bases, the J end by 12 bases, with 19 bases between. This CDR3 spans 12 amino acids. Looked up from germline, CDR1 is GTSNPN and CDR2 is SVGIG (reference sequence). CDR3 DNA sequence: TGTGCCTGGAATTCATTAGGGGTGGCCGGGTACTTC. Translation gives CAWNSLGVAGYF. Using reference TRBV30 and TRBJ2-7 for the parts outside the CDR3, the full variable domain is SQTIHQWPATLVQPVGSPLSLECTVEGTSNPNLYWYRQAAGRGLQLLFYSVGIGQISSEVPQNLSASRPQDRQFILSSKKLLLSDSGFYLCAWNSLGVAGYFGPGTRLTVT.

The CDR3 protein is CASSSGGAGMNTEAFF. The CDR3 DNA follows: TGTGCCAGCAGTTCCGGAGGGGCTGGTATGAACACTGAAGCTTTCTTT. J is TRBJ1-1 and V is TRBV27; D may be TRBD1 (5 bases). This CDR3 has 16 amino acids. Germline CDR1 MNHEY, CDR2 SMNVEV (reference sequence). Trimming shortened V by 4 bases and J by 0 bases, and 15 bases separated the two germline ends.

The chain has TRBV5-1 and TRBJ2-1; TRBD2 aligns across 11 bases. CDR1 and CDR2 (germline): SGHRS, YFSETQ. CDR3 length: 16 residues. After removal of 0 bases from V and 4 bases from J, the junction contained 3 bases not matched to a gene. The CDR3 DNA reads TGCGCCAGCAGCTTGGTGACTAGCGGGACTTACAATGAGCAGTTCTTC. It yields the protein CASSLVTSGTYNEQFF.

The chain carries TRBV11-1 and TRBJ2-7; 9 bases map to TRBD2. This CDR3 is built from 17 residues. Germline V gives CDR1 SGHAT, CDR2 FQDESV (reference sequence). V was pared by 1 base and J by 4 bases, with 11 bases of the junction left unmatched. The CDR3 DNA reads TGTGCCAGCAGCTTAGTGGAACCCTGGCGGGAGGGGTACGAGCAGTACTTC. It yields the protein CASSLVEPWREGYEQYF.

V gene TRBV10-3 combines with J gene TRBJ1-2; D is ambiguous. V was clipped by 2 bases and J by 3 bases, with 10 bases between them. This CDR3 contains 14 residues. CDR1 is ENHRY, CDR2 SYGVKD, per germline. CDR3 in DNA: TGTGCCATCAGTGAGGCGGCCTACGACTATGGCTACACCTTC. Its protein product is CAISEAAYDYGYTF.

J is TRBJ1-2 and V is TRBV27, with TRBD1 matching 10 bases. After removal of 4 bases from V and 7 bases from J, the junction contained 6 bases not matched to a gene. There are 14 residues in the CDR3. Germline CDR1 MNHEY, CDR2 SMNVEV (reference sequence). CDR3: CASSYGTGAFGYTF. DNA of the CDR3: TGTGCCAGCAGTTACGGGACAGGGGCTTTTGGCTACACCTTC.

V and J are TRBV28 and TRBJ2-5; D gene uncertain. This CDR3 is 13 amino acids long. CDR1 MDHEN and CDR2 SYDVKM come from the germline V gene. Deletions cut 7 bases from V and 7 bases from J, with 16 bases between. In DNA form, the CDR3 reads TGTGCCAGCAACCGTCGATTTGAAGCGACCCAGTACTTC. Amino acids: CASNRRFEATQYF.

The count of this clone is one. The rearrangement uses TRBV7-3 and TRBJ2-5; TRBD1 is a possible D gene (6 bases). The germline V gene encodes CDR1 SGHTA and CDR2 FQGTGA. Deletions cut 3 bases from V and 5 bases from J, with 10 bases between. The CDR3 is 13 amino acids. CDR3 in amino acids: CASSFGGGETQYF. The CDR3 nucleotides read TGTGCCAGCAGCTTTGGGGGCGGGGAGACCCAGTACTTC.

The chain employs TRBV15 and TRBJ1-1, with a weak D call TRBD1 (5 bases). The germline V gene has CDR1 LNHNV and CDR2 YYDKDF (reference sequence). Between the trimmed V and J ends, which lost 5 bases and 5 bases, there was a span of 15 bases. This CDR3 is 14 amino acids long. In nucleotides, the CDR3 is TGTGCCACCAGCTCCCGGGGGTGGGGGACTGAAGCTTTCTTT. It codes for CATSSRGWGTEAFF.

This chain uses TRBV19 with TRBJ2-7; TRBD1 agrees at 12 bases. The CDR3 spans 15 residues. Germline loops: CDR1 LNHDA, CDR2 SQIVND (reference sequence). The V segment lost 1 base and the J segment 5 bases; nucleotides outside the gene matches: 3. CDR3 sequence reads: CASSIVGTGGNEQYF. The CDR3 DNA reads TGTGCCAGTAGTATAGTAGGGACAGGGGGCAACGAGCAGTACTTC.

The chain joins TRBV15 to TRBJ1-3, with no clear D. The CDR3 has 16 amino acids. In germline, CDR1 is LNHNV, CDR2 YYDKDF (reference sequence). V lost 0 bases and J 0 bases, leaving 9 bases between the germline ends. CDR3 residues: CATSRDKRISGNTIYF. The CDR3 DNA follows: TGTGCCACCAGCAGAGATAAGCGGATCTCTGGAAACACCATATATTTT.

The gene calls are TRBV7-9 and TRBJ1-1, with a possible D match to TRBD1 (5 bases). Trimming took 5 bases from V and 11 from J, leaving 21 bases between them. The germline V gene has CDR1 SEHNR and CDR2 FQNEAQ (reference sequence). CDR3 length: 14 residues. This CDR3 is CASSPRISGTGAFF. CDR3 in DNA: TGTGCCAGCAGCCCAAGAATCAGCGGGACTGGGGCTTTCTTT.

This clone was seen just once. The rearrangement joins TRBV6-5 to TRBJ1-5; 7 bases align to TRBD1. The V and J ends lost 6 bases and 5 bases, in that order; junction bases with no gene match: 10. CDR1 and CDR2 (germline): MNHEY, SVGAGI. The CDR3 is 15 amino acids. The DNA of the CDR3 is TGTGCCAGCAGACCCGTGACAGGGAGACATCAGCCCCAGCATTTT. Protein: CASRPVTGRHQPQHF.

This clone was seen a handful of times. CDR3 nucleotide sequence: TGTGCCAGCAGTCACAGGGGTGGCTACGAGCAGTACTTC. As protein: CASSHRGGYEQYF. The rearrangement joins TRBV28 to TRBJ2-7; TRBD1 matches at 7 bases. The V gene end was trimmed by 5 bases and the J gene end by 3 bases; junction bases not matched to a gene: 4. In germline, CDR1 is MDHEN, CDR2 SYDVKM. The CDR3 is 13 amino acids.

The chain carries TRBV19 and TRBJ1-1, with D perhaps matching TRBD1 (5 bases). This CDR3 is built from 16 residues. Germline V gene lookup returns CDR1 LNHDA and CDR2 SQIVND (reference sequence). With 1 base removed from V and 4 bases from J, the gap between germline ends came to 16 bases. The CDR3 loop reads CASSIGGGLRSTEAFF. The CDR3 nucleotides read TGTGCCAGTAGTATAGGGGGGGGGTTAAGATCCACTGAAGCTTTCTTT.